This TCR beta chain came from a study of blood T cell repertoires in COVID-19. Using immunoSEQ multiplex PCR, the repertoire was profiled, and TCRdb retains in-frame clones only, with some absent. The top ten clones hold 4.3% of a sample with approximately 210,000 clones, approximately 80% of them seen once. The CDR3 is made up of 15 amino acids. Germline V gene sequence: CDR1 LNHNV, CDR2 YYDKDF (reference sequence). V shed 5 bases, J shed 3 bases, and the junction held 4 bases outside the gene matches. J is TRBJ1-2 and V is TRBV15; 12 positions match TRBD1. Sequencing was done on a sample of PBMCs or T cells enriched from blood (not recorded which). This receptor was obtained from a man between 25 and 39 years old with acute COVID-19. The CDR3 here is CATSGGQGAYYGYTF. CDR3 nucleotide sequence: TGTGCCACCAGCGGGGGACAGGGGGCTTACTATGGCTACACCTTC.